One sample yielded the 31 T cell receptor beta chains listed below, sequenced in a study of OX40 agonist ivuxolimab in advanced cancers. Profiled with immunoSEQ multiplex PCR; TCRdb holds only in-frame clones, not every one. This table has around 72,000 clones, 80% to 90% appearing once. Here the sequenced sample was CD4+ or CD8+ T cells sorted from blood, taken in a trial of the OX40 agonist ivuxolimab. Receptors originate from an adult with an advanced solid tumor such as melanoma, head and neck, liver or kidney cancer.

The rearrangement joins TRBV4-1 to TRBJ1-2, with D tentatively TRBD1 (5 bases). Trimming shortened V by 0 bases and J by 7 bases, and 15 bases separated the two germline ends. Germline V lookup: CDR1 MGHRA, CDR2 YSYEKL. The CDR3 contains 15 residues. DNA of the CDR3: TGCGCCAGCAGCCAAGATCTCCCAGGGCGATTTGGCTACACCTTC. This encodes CASSQDLPGRFGYTF.

CDR3 residues: CASRRQGAQYF. DNA for the CDR3: TGTGCCAGCAGAAGACAGGGAGCCCAGTACTTC. The V call is TRBV6-9, the J call TRBJ2-5; 7 nucleotides agree with TRBD1. V lost 6 bases and J lost 9; bases outside the gene matches: 4. This CDR3 region has 11 residues. CDR1 MNHGY and CDR2 SVAAGI come from the germline V gene.

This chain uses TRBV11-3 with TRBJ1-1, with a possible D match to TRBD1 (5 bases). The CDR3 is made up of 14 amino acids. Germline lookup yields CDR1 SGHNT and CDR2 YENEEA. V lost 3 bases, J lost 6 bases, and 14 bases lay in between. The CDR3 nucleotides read TGTGCCAGCAGCTTTGGAGGGGCGGGCGCTGAAGCTTTCTTT. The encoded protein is CASSFGGAGAEAFF.

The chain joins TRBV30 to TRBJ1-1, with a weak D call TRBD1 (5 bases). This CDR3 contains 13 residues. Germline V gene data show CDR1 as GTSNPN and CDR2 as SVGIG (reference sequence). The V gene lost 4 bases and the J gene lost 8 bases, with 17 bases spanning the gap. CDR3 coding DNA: TGTGCCTGGAACTTTGCAGGGACTGGAGAAGCTTTCTTT. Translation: CAWNFAGTGEAFF.

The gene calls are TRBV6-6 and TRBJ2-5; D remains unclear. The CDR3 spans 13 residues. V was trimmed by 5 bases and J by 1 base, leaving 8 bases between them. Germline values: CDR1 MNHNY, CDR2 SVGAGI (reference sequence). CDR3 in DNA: TGTGCCAGCAGTAAACGGACCCAAGAGACCCAGTACTTC. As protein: CASSKRTQETQYF.

CDR3: CASSESRSGKPQHF. The CDR3 DNA reads TGTGCCAGCAGTGAATCGCGGTCTGGGAAGCCCCAGCATTTT. The chain recombines TRBV2 with TRBJ1-5; D gene ambiguous. The germline V gene has CDR1 SNHLY and CDR2 FYNNEI. This CDR3 is built from 14 residues. Trimming pared 2 bases from V and 8 bases from J, leaving 13 bases between.

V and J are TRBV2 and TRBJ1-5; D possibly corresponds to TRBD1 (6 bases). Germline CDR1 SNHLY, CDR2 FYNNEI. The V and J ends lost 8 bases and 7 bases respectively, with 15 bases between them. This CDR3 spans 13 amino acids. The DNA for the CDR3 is TGTGCCAGCGTCCAGGGGCTCGGGCAGCCCCAGCATTTT. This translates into CASVQGLGQPQHF.

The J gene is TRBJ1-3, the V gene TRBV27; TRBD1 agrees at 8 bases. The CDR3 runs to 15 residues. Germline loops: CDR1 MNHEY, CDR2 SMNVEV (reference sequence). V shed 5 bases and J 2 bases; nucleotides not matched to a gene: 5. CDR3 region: CASSPTGVAGNTIYF. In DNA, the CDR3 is TGTGCCAGCAGTCCGACAGGGGTGGCTGGAAACACCATATATTTT.

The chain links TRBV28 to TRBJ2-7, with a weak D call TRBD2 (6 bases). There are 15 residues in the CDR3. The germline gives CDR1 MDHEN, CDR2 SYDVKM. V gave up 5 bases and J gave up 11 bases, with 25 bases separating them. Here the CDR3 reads CASSGRDGGPRREYF. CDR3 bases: TGTGCCAGCAGTGGCCGGGACGGAGGACCAAGGAGGGAGTACTTC.

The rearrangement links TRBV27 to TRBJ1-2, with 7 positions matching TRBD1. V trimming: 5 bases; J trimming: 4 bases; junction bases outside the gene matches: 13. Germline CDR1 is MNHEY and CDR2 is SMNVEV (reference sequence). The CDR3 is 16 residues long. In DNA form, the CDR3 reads TGTGCCAGCAGTCGTTTCGGGACAGAGACACCCTATGGCTACACCTTC. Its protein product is CASSRFGTETPYGYTF.

CDR3 bases: TGTGCCAGCGGATCGGGGATTTCGGGGGAGCAGTACTTC. Amino acid sequence: CASGSGISGEQYF. The rearrangement joins TRBV7-3 to TRBJ2-7, with D possibly TRBD2 on 5 matching bases. This CDR3 has 13 amino acids. Trimming removed 8 bases at V and 7 bases at J, with 18 bases between. Germline CDR1 reads SGHTA; CDR2 reads FQGTGA.

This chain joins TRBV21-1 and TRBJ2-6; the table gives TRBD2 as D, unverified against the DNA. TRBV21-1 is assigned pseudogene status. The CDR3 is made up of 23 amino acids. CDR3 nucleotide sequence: TGTGCCAGCAGCAAAGGGTCTAGCGGGACAGGTTTGGCCGCTTGCTCTGGGGCCAACGTCCTGACTTTC. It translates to CASSKGSSGTGLAACSGANVLTF.

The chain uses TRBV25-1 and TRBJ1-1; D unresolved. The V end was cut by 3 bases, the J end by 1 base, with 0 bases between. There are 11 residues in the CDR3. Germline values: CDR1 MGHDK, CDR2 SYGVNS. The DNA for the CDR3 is TGTGCCAGCAGTGAGAACACTGAAGCTTTCTTT. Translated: CASSENTEAFF.

CDR3 bases: TGCAGTGCTAGAGATCACCACGAGCAGTACTTC. It specifies CSARDHHEQYF. The J gene is TRBJ2-7, the V gene TRBV20-1; D unclear. CDR3 size: 11 residues. CDR1 DFQATT and CDR2 SNEGSKA come from the germline V gene (reference sequence). With 0 bases removed from V and 5 bases from J, the gap between germline ends came to 5 bases.

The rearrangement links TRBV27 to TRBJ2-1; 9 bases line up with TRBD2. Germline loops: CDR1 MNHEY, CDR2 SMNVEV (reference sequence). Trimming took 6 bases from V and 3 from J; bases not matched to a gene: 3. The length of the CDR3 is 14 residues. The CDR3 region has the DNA TGTGCCAGCAGCCAGACTAGCGGCTACAATGAGCAGTTCTTC. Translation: CASSQTSGYNEQFF.

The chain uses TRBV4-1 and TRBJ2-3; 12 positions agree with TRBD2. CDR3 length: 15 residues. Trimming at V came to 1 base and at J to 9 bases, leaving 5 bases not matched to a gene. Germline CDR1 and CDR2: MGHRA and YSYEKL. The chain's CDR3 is CASSQGTSGIGTQYF. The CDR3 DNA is TGCGCCAGCAGCCAAGGGACTAGCGGGATAGGCACGCAGTATTTT.

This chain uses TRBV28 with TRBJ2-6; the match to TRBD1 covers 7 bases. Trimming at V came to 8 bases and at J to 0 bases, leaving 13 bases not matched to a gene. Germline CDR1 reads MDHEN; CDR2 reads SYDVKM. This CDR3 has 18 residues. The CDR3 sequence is CASGGRGQRYSGANVLTF. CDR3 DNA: TGTGCCAGCGGTGGACGGGGACAGCGATACTCTGGGGCCAACGTCCTGACTTTC.

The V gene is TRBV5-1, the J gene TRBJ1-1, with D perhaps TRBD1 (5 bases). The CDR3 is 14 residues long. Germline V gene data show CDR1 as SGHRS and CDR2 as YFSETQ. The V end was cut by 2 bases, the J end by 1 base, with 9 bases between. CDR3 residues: CASSFAGTNTEAFF. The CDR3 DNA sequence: TGCGCCAGCAGCTTTGCAGGGACGAACACTGAAGCTTTCTTT.

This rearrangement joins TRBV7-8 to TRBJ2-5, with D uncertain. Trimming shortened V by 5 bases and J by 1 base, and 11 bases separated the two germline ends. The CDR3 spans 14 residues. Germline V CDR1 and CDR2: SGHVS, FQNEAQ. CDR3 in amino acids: CASSPRRSQETQYF. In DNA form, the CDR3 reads TGTGCCAGCAGCCCTCGACGAAGCCAAGAGACCCAGTACTTC.

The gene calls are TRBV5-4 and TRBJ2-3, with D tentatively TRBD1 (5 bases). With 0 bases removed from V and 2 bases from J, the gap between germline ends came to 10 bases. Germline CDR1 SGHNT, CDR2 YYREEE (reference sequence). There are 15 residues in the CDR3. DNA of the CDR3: TGTGCCAGCAGCTTGGGCCAGGGCCCCACAGATACGCAGTATTTT. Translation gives CASSLGQGPTDTQYF.

The DNA of the CDR3 is TGTGCCAGCAGCACCCCTCAGGGGACTAGCGGAGGGACCCAGTACTTC. This sequence encodes CASSTPQGTSGGTQYF. This rearrangement joins TRBV7-3 to TRBJ2-5; TRBD2 matches 11 bases. The V segment lost 5 bases and the J segment 7 bases; nucleotides outside the gene matches: 12. CDR1 SGHTA and CDR2 FQGTGA come from the germline V gene. The CDR3 consists of 16 residues.

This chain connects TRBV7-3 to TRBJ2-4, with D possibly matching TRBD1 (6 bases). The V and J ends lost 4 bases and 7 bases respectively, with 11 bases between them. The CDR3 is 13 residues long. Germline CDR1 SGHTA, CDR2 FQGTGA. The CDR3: CASSSGTFNIQYF. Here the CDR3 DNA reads TGTGCCAGCAGCTCCGGGACATTTAACATTCAGTACTTC.

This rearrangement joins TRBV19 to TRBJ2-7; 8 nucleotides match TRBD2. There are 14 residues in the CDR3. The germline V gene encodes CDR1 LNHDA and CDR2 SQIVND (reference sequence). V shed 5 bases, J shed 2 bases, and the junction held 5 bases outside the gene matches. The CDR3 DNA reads TGTGCCAGTAGTGGTACTAGCGGAACCTACGAGCAGTACTTC. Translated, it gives CASSGTSGTYEQYF.

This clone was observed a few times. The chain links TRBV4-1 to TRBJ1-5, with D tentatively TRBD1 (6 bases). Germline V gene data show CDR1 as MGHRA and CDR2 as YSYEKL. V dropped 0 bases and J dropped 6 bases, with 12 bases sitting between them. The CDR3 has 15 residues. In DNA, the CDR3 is TGCGCCAGCAGCCAAGATGGACAGTCGGGTCAGCCCCAGCATTTT. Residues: CASSQDGQSGQPQHF.

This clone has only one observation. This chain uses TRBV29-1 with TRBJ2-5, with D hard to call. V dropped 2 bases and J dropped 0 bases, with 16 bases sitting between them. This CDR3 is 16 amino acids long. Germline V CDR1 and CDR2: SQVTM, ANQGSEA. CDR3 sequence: CSVEFPEAAHQETQYF. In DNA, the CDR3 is TGCAGCGTTGAATTCCCCGAGGCAGCCCACCAAGAGACCCAGTACTTC. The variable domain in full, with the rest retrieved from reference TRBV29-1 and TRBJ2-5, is SAVISQKPSRDICQRGTSLTIQCQVDSQVTMMFWYRQQPGQSLTLIATANQGSEATYESGFVIDKFPISRPNLTFSTLTVSNMSPEDSSIYLCSVEFPEAAHQETQYFGPGTRLLVL.

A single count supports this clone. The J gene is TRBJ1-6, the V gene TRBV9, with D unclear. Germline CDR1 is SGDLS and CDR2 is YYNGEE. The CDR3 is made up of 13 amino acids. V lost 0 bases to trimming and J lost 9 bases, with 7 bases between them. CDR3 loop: CASSVEVFSPLHF. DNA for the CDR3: TGTGCCAGCAGCGTAGAGGTCTTTTCACCCCTCCACTTT. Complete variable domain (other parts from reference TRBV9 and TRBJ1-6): DSGVTQTPKHLITATGQRVTLRCSPRSGDLSVYWYQQSLDQGLQFLIQYYNGEERAKGNILERFSAQQFPDLHSELNLSSLELGDSALYFCASSVEVFSPLHFGNGTRLTVT.

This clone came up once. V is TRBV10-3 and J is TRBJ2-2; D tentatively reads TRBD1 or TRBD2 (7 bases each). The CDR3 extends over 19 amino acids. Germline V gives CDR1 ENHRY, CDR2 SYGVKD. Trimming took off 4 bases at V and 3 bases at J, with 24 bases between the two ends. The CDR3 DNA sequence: TGTGCCATCAGTGGCCGCTCGCCAGGGGGGGGCGCCGACACCGGGGAGCTGTTTTTT. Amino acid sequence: CAISGRSPGGGADTGELFF.

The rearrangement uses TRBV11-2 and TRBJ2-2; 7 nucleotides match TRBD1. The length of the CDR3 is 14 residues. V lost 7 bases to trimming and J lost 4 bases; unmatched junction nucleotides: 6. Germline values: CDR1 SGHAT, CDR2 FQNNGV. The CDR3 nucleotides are TGTGCCAGCACGACAGGGCCGGGCACCGGGGAGCTGTTTTTT. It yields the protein CASTTGPGTGELFF.

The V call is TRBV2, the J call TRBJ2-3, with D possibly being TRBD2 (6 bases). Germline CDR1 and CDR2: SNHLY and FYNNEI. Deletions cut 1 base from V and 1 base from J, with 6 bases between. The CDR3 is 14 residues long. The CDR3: CASSEGGGTDTQYF. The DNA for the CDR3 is TGTGCCAGCAGTGAAGGCGGGGGCACAGATACGCAGTATTTT. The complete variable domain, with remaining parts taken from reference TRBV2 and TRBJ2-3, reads EPEVTQTPSHQVTQMGQEVILRCVPISNHLYFYWYRQILGQKVEFLVSFYNNEISEKSEIFDDQFSVERPDGSNFTLKIRSTKLEDSAMYFCASSEGGGTDTQYFGPGTRLTVL.

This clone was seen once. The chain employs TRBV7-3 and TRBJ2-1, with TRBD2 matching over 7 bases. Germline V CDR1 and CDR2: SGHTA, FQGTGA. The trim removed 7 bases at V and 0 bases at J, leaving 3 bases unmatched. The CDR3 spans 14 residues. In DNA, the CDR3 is TGTGCCAGCAATCCGGGGGGCTCCTACAATGAGCAGTTCTTC. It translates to CASNPGGSYNEQFF.

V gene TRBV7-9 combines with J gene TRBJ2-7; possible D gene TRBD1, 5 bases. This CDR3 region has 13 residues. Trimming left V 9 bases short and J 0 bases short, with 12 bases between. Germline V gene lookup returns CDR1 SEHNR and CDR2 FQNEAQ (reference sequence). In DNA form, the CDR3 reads TGTGCCAGTGAGGACACCTACTCCTACGAGCAGTACTTC. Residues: CASEDTYSYEQYF.